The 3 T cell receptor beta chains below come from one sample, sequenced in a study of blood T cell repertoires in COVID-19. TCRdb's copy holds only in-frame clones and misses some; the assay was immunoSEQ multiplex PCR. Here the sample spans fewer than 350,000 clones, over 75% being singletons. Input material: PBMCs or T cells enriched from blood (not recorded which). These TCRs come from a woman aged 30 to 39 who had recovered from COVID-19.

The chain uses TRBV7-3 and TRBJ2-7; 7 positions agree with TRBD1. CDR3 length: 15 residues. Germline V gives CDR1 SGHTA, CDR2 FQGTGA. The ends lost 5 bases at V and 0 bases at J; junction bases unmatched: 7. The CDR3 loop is CASSRYGTASYEQYF. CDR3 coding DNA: TGTGCCAGCAGCCGATACGGGACAGCCTCCTACGAGCAGTACTTC.

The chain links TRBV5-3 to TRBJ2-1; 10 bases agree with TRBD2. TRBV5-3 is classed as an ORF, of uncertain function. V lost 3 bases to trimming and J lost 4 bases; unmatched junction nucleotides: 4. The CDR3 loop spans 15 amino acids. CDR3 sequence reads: CARSWTSGFYNEQFF. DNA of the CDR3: TGTGCCAGAAGCTGGACTAGCGGATTTTACAATGAGCAGTTCTTC.

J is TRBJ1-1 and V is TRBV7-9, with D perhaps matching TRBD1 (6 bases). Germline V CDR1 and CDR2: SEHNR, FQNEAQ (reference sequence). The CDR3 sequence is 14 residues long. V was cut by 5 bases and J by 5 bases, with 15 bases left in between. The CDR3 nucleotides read TGTGCCAGCAGCCCTAGGGGGGGGGAGACTGAAGCTTTCTTT. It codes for CASSPRGGETEAFF.